This T cell receptor (beta chain) came from a study of cytomegalovirus exposure and HLA in healthy donors (dated by TCRdb to about 2017). Background for the entire study: According to an earlier analysis of 587 of the donors, 150 million to 200 million T cells yielded 90 million to 130 million unique TCR beta sequences and around 300 Gb of sequence data. An early release that covered approximately 600 HLA-typed donors contained 250 to 350 gigabases of sequencing data and tens of millions of unique TCR sequences. Of the roughly 400 genotyped donors, 65% to 90% were placed in the genetic ancestry cluster associated with self-reported Caucasian donors. The study was designed to test whether signatures of past pathogen exposure could be identified by cataloging public T cell receptors. The study used immunosequencing to profile the T cell repertoires of approximately 630 subjects and linked those repertoires to cytomegalovirus serostatus. A separate validation cohort of roughly 110 different subjects was used in addition to the roughly 700-subject first cohort. To predict cytomegalovirus infection status, the study combined high-throughput TCR immunosequencing, statistical association of individual TCRs with disease status, and machine learning. A later analysis re-analyzed previously published TCR beta repertoires from roughly 690 donors and added high-resolution HLA genotyping to study TCR occurrence patterns. In the later analysis, no new phenotypic data were used to find candidate immune exposures; instead, reliance was placed on TCR beta sequences and their occurrence across donors. In an earlier analysis of 587 of the donors, high-throughput TCR beta sequencing was used to judge whether each TCR beta V gene segment behaved as functional or pseudogenic. Alongside the repertoire data, information on donor age, sex, ethnicity and CMV serostatus was compiled. A later genetic analysis used genome-wide SNP genotypes for about 55% of the 666 donors, treating that subset as a discovery cohort. All discovery cohort repertoires had been generated on a single sequencing platform. Both class I and class II loci were covered by HLA typing, at four-digit resolution. The number of donors typed differed by locus, with about 629-630 for A, B, C, DRB1 and DQB1, about 500 for DQA1, under 610 for DPA1, and over 400 for DPB1. Roughly five DR-DQ haplotypes were handled as single units for association and clustering because linkage in the cohort was strong. Across about 380 genotyped donors of the cohort, an average of approximately 220,000 unique TCR beta nucleotide sequences per donor were sequenced, and approximately 19% of those sequences were non-productive. The paper as a whole reports these results and caveats: HLA typing was unavailable for some donors at each locus, so association tests used only the typed subset. Three of the identified cytomegalovirus-associated TCR beta chains were confirmed in vitro to be specific for cytomegalovirus antigens. In a later analysis, most CMV-associated TCR beta chains were found to appear HLA-restricted, with HLA associations seemingly driven largely by CMV exposure. Roughly uniform sequencing depth across donors was assumed in presence/absence analyses, although this assumption may not hold. At a false discovery rate of 0.05, a later analysis linked fewer than 20,000 TCR beta sequences to specific HLA alleles. An association between a missense DCLRE1C variant and V-gene and J-gene trimming of TCR beta chains was found in a later genetic analysis and replicated in an independent cohort. Linkage disequilibrium might explain the correlated functional status among segregating V segments, but an unknown experimental factor could not be excluded. In an earlier analysis of 450 to 750 of the donors, most TCR beta V segments appeared in productive rearrangements about 87% or about 30% of the time, broadly matching IMGT annotations. The study gave a list of under 200 TCR beta chains associated with cytomegalovirus. Cytomegalovirus status was reported to be diagnosed by the classifier with high specificity and sensitivity in both the original and validation cohorts. A later analysis found that HLA-associated TCR beta chains were more clonally expanded and had lower generation probabilities than equally common non-associated chains. According to a later analysis, TCR association rates differed among HLA loci, with DRB1 alleles showing the most associated TCRs and HLA-C alleles showing the fewest. Only TCR beta chains were sequenced in this cohort, and the absence of alpha or paired-chain data limited detectable features. Assigning TCR associations to individual alleles was difficult when HLA alleles, especially DR and DQ, strongly co-occurred. While some public TCRs were present in many individuals, most TCR sequences turned up only very rarely across donors. Several of the top co-occurrence clusters appeared to be linked to parvovirus B19, influenza, CMV and Epstein-Barr virus, according to a later analysis. Immune exposure information for the cohort was limited to CMV serostatus. A cluster of highly shared sequence variants was judged likely to represent a technical artifact of the sequencing pipeline. Compared with the approximately 600-donor mean, donors in an Asian-associated ancestry cluster had fewer N-insertions in productive TCRs, according to a later genetic analysis. A further reported finding was that TCR beta sequences accurately predicted the HLA-A and HLA-B alleles for most subjects in the first cohort. The authors suggested that the approach could potentially be generalized to other disease states and immunological phenotypes. Because the 87-base-pair reads could not distinguish some IMGT-functional V segments, including TRBV6-2 and TRBV6-3, those segments were excluded. Because counts were too low, roughly 16 rarely observed V segments, including chromosome 9 orphons, were left out of the earlier analysis of some 640 of the donors.

As concerns this clone: This receptor's antigen is unknown. Base qualities were left out, and no much larger clone turns up one base away.

At the junction V is shortened by 4 bases and J by 4 bases; bases outside the gene matches: 8. Inclusive of the bounding cysteine and phenylalanine, the CDR3 is 18 residues long. Only CDR3 DNA is held: 54 bases, read in frame from base 1. The CDR1 and CDR2 encoded by the germline V gene are MNHNS and SASEGT. Libraries were made using the immunoSEQ multiplex PCR assay. For the multiplex PCR, a mixture combining 60 forward primers for TCR Vbeta segments and 13 reverse primers for TCR Jbeta segments was used. The CDR3 region of rearranged TCR beta genes was amplified from genomic DNA with a multiplex PCR assay. Amplified TCR beta libraries were sequenced as 87-base-pair reads on the Illumina HiSeq System. From the authors' description of their analysis: A later analysis tallied about 77 million unique TCR beta chains across the 666 repertoires, and some 12 million of those chains were shared by two or more donors. To remove PCR and sequencing errors, raw reads were error-corrected and collapsed into unique sequences using a nearest-neighbor algorithm that merged closely related sequences. V, D and J gene segments were assigned by aligning CDR3 sequences to IMGT reference sequences. Each retained sequence needed at least a six-nucleotide match to both a V gene segment and a J gene segment. A rearrangement was called productive if the CDR3 had no stop codons and remained in frame with V and J, and every other rearrangement was called non-productive. CDR3 was defined according to IMGT convention as the region running from the second conserved V-encoded cysteine to the conserved J-encoded phenylalanine. In an earlier analysis of around 640 of the donors, sequences lacking an unambiguous match to a single V gene segment were excluded. An earlier analysis of 500 to 700 of the donors classified V segments as functional when productive rearrangements were above 56.7% and as segregating when the standard deviation between donors was above 5%. To diagnose cytomegalovirus status from the catalog of TCR beta chain sequences, a statistical classification framework was built. In a later analysis, V and J genes were assigned by comparing TCR nucleotide sequences against IMGT/GENE-DB human TR gene sequences. In a later analysis, CDR3 sequences and most-parsimonious VDJ recombination scenarios were assigned using the TCRdist pipeline. A later analysis defined each TCR beta chain by its CDR3 amino acid sequence plus V-gene family, and excluded reads lacking a unique V-gene family. To address suspected cross-contamination and a sequencing artifact, a later analysis removed 592 highly shared, low-generation-probability nucleotide sequences. In a later analysis, a clonal expansion index was calculated for each public chain from normalized within-repertoire ranks of inferred template counts. In a later analysis, generation probabilities were computed using a VDJ recombination model fitted to out-of-frame rearrangements, and the results were checked against IGoR. In a later analysis, TCR-TCR, TCR-HLA and TCR-CMV co-occurrence was scored with hypergeometric tests, and a repertoire-size bias correction was applied to TCR pairs. In a later analysis, false discovery rates were estimated by permuting HLA or CMV assignments 20 times. In a later analysis, co-occurring TCRs were grouped with DBSCAN, and TCRdist sequence similarity was added when clustering was performed within HLA-allele-positive subsets. Repertoires with fewer than 30,000 or more than 120,000 public chains, plus five repertoires with anomalous nucleotide sharing, were excluded from co-occurrence clustering. TCRdb provides this immuneACCESS table in a form limited to in-frame rearrangements. Some clones are lacking; in checked studies, under half of them reflect an unresolved V gene, and why the rest are absent is not known. That table is the source of V, J and clone size, and D and trimming were worked out from the DNA. The sample table contains under 200,000 clones; only one count was recorded for around 72% of them. The leading ten clones occupy 1.1% to 1.5% of the sample.

The cohort comprised 550 to 700 healthy bone marrow donors. At the time of sampling, all cohort members were nominally healthy, though unrecorded immune exposures were likely present. The donor was CMV seronegative and belonged to the group of over 350 seronegative cohort members. Each donor provided a peripheral blood sample, and peripheral blood mononuclear cells were used for TCR beta sequencing. The Qiagen DNeasy Blood Extraction Kit was used to extract genomic DNA from the blood cell samples. This receptor was taken from a man aged 45-65 years in good health and CMV-seronegative. The source material was PBMCs. The chain employs TRBV6-1 and TRBJ2-3, and TRBD2 matches 16 of the central bases. This receptor has the CDR3 CASSGGGLAGGLSDTQYF. The nucleotide sequence reads as follows: TGTGCCAGCAGTGGGGGGGGACTAGCGGGGGGGCTCTCAGATACGCAGTATTTT.